One T cell receptor (beta chain) is described in this entry. The antigen is undetermined. Losses at the gene ends were 4 bases for V and 0 bases for J; bases not matched to a gene: 7. Germline V gene lookup returns CDR1 SGHDT and CDR2 YYEEEE. The CDR3 is 17 amino acids. The treatment: oral pan-JAK inhibitor, 5-10 mg twice daily. Peripheral blood samples and lesional scalp punch biopsies were obtained from alopecia areata patients. Sequencing relied on a cDNA template that was reverse transcribed from extracted RNA. Profiled with immunoSEQ multiplex PCR; TCRdb holds only in-frame clones, not every one. The sample carries around 270,000 clones, roughly 64% recorded once. The data are from a study of CD8+ T cells in alopecia areata. Overall study: A regimen of oral tofacitinib, 5 to 10 mg twice daily, was given to treated patients. Study conclusions and caveats: Tofacitinib yielded significantly lower scalp clonality and fewer expanded CD8+ clones among the top 100. Sequencing of scalp samples also includes resident alphabeta T cells from normal skin.

This sequence was found in a human donor with alopecia areata. Sequencing was performed on CD4+ T cells sorted from blood, taken at week 24, from a patient treated with tofacitinib. The chain employs TRBV5-6 and TRBJ2-7, with 13 bases identical to TRBD2. Here the CDR3 reads CASSPPGLAGSSYEQYF. CDR3 in DNA: TGTGCCAGCAGCCCCCCGGGACTAGCGGGGAGCTCCTACGAGCAGTACTTC.